The clone carrying this TCR beta chain was picked up a small number of times. What it binds is not known. The data are from a study of persistence of HIV-infected CD4 T cells. Sequencing used immunoSEQ version 4 in survey mode. The protocol was immunoSEQ multiplex PCR, while the TCRdb copy is restricted to in-frame clones and leaves out a portion. This sample carries approximately 65,000 clones, approximately 75% of them seen once, and the ten largest clones take 1.5% to 2%. Cells were stimulated with overlapping HIV-1 Gag 15-mer peptides. Memory cells lacking CD40L and CD69 with high CD45RO were sorted. For at least 4 years, plasma HIV-1 RNA was undetectable (<50 copies/mL). Germline V lookup: CDR1 SGHTA, CDR2 FQGTGA. Trimming pared 6 bases from V and 7 bases from J, leaving 15 bases between. The CDR3 has 14 amino acids. Study findings and constraints: Degenerate expanded CDR3beta sequences were enriched among CMV- and Gag-responding cells. CMV- and Gag-responding cells had lower TCRbeta richness than CD3/CD28-responding cells.

This chain uses TRBV7-3 with TRBJ2-2; D possibly uses TRBD1 or TRBD2 (5 bases each). The clonotype comes from an adult man with HIV who was CMV-seropositive. The starting material was CD4+ T cells sorted from PBMCs after 18-hour stimulation, obtained from a patient who received antiretroviral therapy. The CDR3 DNA follows: TGTGCCAGCAGTCGCCTGGGGGATTTCGGGGAGCTGTTTTTT. This encodes CASSRLGDFGELFF.